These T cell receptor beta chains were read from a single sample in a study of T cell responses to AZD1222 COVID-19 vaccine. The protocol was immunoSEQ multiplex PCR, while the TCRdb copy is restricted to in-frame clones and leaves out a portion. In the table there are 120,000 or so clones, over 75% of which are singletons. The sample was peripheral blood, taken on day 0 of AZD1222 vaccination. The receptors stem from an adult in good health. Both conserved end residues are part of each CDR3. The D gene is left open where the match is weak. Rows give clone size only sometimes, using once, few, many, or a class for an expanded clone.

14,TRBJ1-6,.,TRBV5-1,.,TGCGCCAGCAGCCCGGCTTTGGAGAATTCACCCCTCCACTTT,CASSPALENSPLHF
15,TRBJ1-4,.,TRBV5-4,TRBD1,TGTGCCAGCAGCGTAAGACAGGGGGCCGGGGAAAAACTGTTTTTT,CASSVRQGAGEKLFF
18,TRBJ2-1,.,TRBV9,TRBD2,TGTGCCAGCAGCGTAGACAGCGGGAGGGGAGTTCCCTACAATGAGCAGTTCTTC,CASSVDSGRGVPYNEQFF
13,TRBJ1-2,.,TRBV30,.,TGTGCCCACGGACAGTCCCCCATCAGCGGCTACACCTTC,CAHGQSPISGYTF
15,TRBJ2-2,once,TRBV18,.,TGTGCCAGCTCAGCCAGGGGGGTGAACACCGGGGAGCTGTTTTTT,CASSARGVNTGELFF
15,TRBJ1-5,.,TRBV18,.,TGTGCCAGCTCACCCGGGGGGGGAGGCAATCAGCCCCAGCATTTT,CASSPGGGGNQPQHF
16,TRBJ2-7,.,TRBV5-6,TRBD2,TGTGCCAGCAGCTGGTTCGTAGCGGGAGTAAACTACGAGCAGTACTTC,CASSWFVAGVNYEQYF
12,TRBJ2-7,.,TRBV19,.,TGTGCCAGTAGTATTAACCCCTACGAGCAGTACTTC,CASSINPYEQYF
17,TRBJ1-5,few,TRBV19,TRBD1,TGTGCCAGTAGTATAAGGCCCGGACAGGGTAAAAATCAGCCCCAGCATTTT,CASSIRPGQGKNQPQHF
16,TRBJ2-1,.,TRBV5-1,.,TGCGCCAGCACCCAACGCGACTCCCCACTACAATCTGAGCAGTTCTTC,CASTQRDSPLQSEQFF
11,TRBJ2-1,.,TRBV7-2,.,TGTGCCAGCAGCTTAGTAGTAGAGCAGTTCTTC,CASSLVVEQFF
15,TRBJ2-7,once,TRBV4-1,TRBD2,TGCGCCAGCAGCCAGACCGGGACTAGCTCCTACGAGCAGTACTTC,CASSQTGTSSYEQYF
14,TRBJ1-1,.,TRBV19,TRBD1,TGTGCCAGTAGGTCGACAGGGGGGAACACTGAAGCTTTCTTT,CASRSTGGNTEAFF
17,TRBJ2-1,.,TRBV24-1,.,TGTGCCACCAGTGATTATCTGGCCGGCAGGGGTAAGGTTGAGCAGTTCTTC,CATSDYLAGRGKVEQFF
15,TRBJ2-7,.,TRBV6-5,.,TGTGCCAGCAGTACCCGAGGAAGTCACTCCTACGAGCAGTACTTC,CASSTRGSHSYEQYF
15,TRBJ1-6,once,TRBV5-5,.,TGTGCCAGCAGCTTCCGACAGAATTCCAATTCACCCCTCCACTTT,CASSFRQNSNSPLHF
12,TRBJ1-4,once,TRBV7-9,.,TGTGCCAGCAGCCTCAGGGGTGAAAAACTGTTTTTT,CASSLRGEKLFF
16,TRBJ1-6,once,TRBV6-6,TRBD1,TGTGCCAGCAGTTACGGGACAGGGGGAAATAAATCACCCCTCCACTTT,CASSYGTGGNKSPLHF
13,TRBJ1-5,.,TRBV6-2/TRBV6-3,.,TGTGCCAGCAGTTACGGCGGCTCACAGCCCCAGCATTTT,CASSYGGSQPQHF
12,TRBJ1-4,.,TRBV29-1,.,TGCAGCGGGGGCCCGCGAAGGGAAAAACTGTTTTTT,CSGGPRREKLFF
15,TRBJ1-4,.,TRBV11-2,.,TGTGCCAGCAGCATCGGACTCAGAGGGGACGAAAAACTGTTTTTT,CASSIGLRGDEKLFF
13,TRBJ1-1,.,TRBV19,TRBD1,TGTGCCGGGAGGGACAGGGGGCGCGGACGAGCTTTCTTT,CAGRDRGRGRAFF
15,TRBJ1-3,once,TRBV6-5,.,TGTGCCAGCCTTAATCGGGGGGAATCTGGAAACACCATATATTTT,CASLNRGESGNTIYF
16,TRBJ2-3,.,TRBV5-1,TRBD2,TGCGCCAGCAGCCATGAGCGGGGGGCAAGCACAGATACGCAGTATTTT,CASSHERGASTDTQYF
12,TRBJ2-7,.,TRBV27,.,TGTGCCAGCAAGGGGACCTCCTACGAGCAGTACTTC,CASKGTSYEQYF
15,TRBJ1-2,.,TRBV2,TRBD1,TGTGCCAGCAGTGAACGGCAGGGGGCGGACTATGGCTACACCTTC,CASSERQGADYGYTF
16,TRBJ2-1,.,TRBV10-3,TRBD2,TGTGCCATCAGTGGGGATAGCGGGAGCTCCTACAATGAGCAGTTCTTC,CAISGDSGSSYNEQFF
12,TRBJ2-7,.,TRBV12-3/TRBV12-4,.,TGTGCCAGCAGTTGGGGCAGCCTCGAGCAGTACTTC,CASSWGSLEQYF
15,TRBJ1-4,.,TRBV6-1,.,TGTGCCAGCAGTGAAATGTCAGGGAATAATGAAAAACTGTTTTTT,CASSEMSGNNEKLFF
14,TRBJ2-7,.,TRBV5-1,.,TGCGCCAGCAGCTTGGTACAGGGCACCTACGAGCAGTACTTC,CASSLVQGTYEQYF
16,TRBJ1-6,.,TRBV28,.,TGTGCCAGCAGCCCCCGACTCGACTCCTATAATTCACCCCTCCACTTT,CASSPRLDSYNSPLHF
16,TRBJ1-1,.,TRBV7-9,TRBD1,TGTGCCAGCAGCCCGGGGACAGGGACAATGAACACTGAAGCTTTCTTT,CASSPGTGTMNTEAFF
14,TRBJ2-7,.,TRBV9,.,TGTGCCAGCAGCGTAGGGCCGGAGCAGGGCGAGCAGTACTTC,CASSVGPEQGEQYF
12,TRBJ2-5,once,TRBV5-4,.,TGTGCCAGCAGCTACAGCCAAGAGACCCAGTACTTC,CASSYSQETQYF